This T cell receptor beta chain was sequenced in a study of CD8 T cells in ankylosing spondylitis. TCRdb processed the 5' RACE reads anew with MiXCR; each CDR3 protein has one entry. The sample contains approximately 220,000 distinct CDR3 sequences, roughly 24% of which appear only once. The CDR3 runs 14 residues. Germline CDR1 SGHRS, CDR2 YFSETQ. Trimming cost V 1 base and J 4 bases, with 11 bases left between them. The sample holds a few counts of this clonotype. Sequenced material: blood, either unsorted or a sorted T cell fraction (not recorded which). The rearrangement joins TRBV5-1 to TRBJ2-5, with D possibly TRBD1 on 7 matching bases. This receptor was obtained from a male donor with ankylosing spondylitis or in good health (not recorded which). Here the CDR3 reads CASSLYQGGETQYF. The CDR3 DNA sequence: TGCGCCAGCAGCTTGTACCAGGGGGGAGAGACCCAGTACTTC. Complete variable domain (other parts from reference TRBV5-1 and TRBJ2-5): KAGVTQTPRYLIKTRGQQVTLSCSPISGHRSVSWYQQTPGQGLQFLFEYFSETQRNKGNFPGRFSGRQFSNSRSEMNVSTLELGDSALYLCASSLYQGGETQYFGPGTRLLVL.